Below, 18 T cell receptor beta chains from the same sample are listed, as sequenced in a study of cytomegalovirus exposure and HLA in healthy donors. Primers included in the PCR were 60 Vbeta and 13 Jbeta primers. Produced via immunoSEQ multiplex PCR; TCRdb's table is partial and in-frame only. The sample carries about 130,000 clones, 80% recorded once. The sequencing input was PBMCs. These receptors were taken from a man aged 35 to 55 in good health and CMV-seronegative.

The chain carries TRBV10-2 and TRBJ2-2; 8 bases line up with TRBD2. Germline loops: CDR1 WSHSY, CDR2 SAAADI. Trimming took 3 bases from V and 4 from J; bases not matched to a gene: 4. CDR3 length: 15 residues. The CDR3 nucleotides read TGCGCCAGCAGTGAAGAGCGGGGGATCACCGGGGAGCTGTTTTTT. Its translation is CASSEERGITGELFF.

The chain recombines TRBV4-2 with TRBJ2-7; 9 bases match TRBD2. The V segment lost 0 bases and the J segment 4 bases; nucleotides outside the gene matches: 10. Germline V gene lookup returns CDR1 LGHNA and CDR2 YNFKEQ. The CDR3 is made up of 17 amino acids. This chain's CDR3 is CASSQDLNSGRPYEQYF. CDR3 sequence (DNA): TGTGCCAGCAGCCAAGATCTTAATAGCGGGAGACCATACGAGCAGTACTTC.

The chain has TRBV19 and TRBJ2-3, with TRBD2 matching 8 bases. CDR1 and CDR2 (germline): LNHDA, SQIVND (reference sequence). The CDR3 is 17 residues long. J was trimmed by 4 bases and V by 3 bases; bases with no gene match: 12. The CDR3 spells CASSIKLGLEPSDTQYF. CDR3 in DNA: TGTGCCAGTAGTATTAAGCTGGGACTAGAGCCCTCAGATACGCAGTATTTT.

The chain carries TRBV27 and TRBJ2-5; weak D call: TRBD2 (6 bases). The CDR3 runs to 18 residues. Germline V gene data show CDR1 as MNHEY and CDR2 as SMNVEV (reference sequence). Deletions cut 5 bases from V and 2 bases from J, with 24 bases between. This CDR3 reads CASSPGTRSSPYQETQYF. CDR3 DNA sequence: TGTGCCAGCAGTCCCGGGACTCGGTCTAGCCCGTATCAAGAGACCCAGTACTTC.

The rearrangement joins TRBV5-1 to TRBJ2-5; possibly TRBD2 for D (5 bases). Trimming cost V 6 bases and J 5 bases, with 29 bases left between them. The CDR3 runs to 18 residues. The germline V gene has CDR1 SGHRS and CDR2 YFSETQ. CDR3 in DNA: TGCGCCAGCAACGGGTACGGTACTACTCCGAGGGCTCGGGAGACCCAGTACTTC. It translates to CASNGYGTTPRARETQYF.

This clone was observed a handful of times. V is TRBV5-4 and J is TRBJ2-1; 7 nucleotides agree with TRBD2. This CDR3 is 16 amino acids long. Germline V gene lookup returns CDR1 SGHNT and CDR2 YYREEE (reference sequence). The junction had 15 bases not matched to a gene; V was cut back by 6 bases and J by 6 bases. CDR3 loop: CASMRGGGSWGNEQFF. The CDR3 DNA sequence: TGTGCCAGCATGCGGGGCGGCGGGAGCTGGGGCAATGAGCAGTTCTTC.

The chain uses TRBV7-8 and TRBJ1-5; TRBD1 might be the D (6 bases). V lost 1 base and J lost 0, with 22 bases in between. Germline assignment: CDR1 SGHVS and CDR2 FQNEAQ. The CDR3 consists of 20 residues. DNA of the CDR3: TGTGCCAGCAGCTTAGGGTTGGGGGCCAGGGGACATTATAGCAATCAGCCCCAGCATTTT. The encoded protein is CASSLGLGARGHYSNQPQHF.

The J gene is TRBJ1-1, the V gene TRBV10-3, with D unresolved. The germline V gene encodes CDR1 ENHRY and CDR2 SYGVKD. CDR3 length: 14 residues. The ends were cut back, 3 bases at V and 0 bases at J, with 8 bases in the middle. Here the CDR3 reads CAISEDTLNTEAFF. CDR3 coding DNA: TGTGCCATCAGTGAAGACACTTTGAACACTGAAGCTTTCTTT.

The chain carries TRBV7-9 and TRBJ1-1; the D gene is possibly TRBD1 (5 bases). Trimming took off 4 bases at V and 2 bases at J, with 11 bases between the two ends. The CDR3 has 14 amino acids. Germline lookup yields CDR1 SEHNR and CDR2 FQNEAQ (reference sequence). In DNA form, the CDR3 reads TGTGCCAGCAGCTCGACAGCTCGCAACACTGAAGCTTTCTTT. Amino acids: CASSSTARNTEAFF.

The J gene is TRBJ2-3, the V gene TRBV5-4; weak D call: TRBD2 (5 bases). Trimming removed 3 bases from V and 2 bases from J, with 7 bases in between. The CDR3 consists of 13 residues. CDR1 and CDR2 from the germline V gene are SGHNT and YYREEE (reference sequence). CDR3 sequence (DNA): TGTGCCAGCAGCTCCGGGGACACAGATACGCAGTATTTT. Its protein is CASSSGDTDTQYF.

The chain couples TRBV10-3 to TRBJ1-3, with a weak D call TRBD1 (6 bases). Trimming took off 0 bases at V and 2 bases at J, with 14 bases between the two ends. The CDR3 length is 17 residues. CDR1 is ENHRY and CDR2 is SYGVKD in the germline V gene. CDR3: CAISESPGQSAGNTIYF. The CDR3 DNA reads TGTGCCATCAGTGAGTCCCCCGGACAGTCGGCTGGAAACACCATATATTTT.

This clone appeared a few times. This rearrangement joins TRBV29-1 to TRBJ2-7, with 9 bases identical to TRBD1. CDR3 length: 14 residues. V shed 6 bases, J shed 7 bases, and the junction held 13 bases outside the gene matches. In germline, CDR1 is SQVTM, CDR2 ANQGSEA. CDR3 residues: CSVEHWTGVREQYF. CDR3 nucleotides: TGCAGCGTAGAACATTGGACAGGGGTGAGAGAGCAGTACTTC.

This clone was seen only once. In the same sample, other DNA sequences code for this CDR3. This chain uses TRBV20-1 with TRBJ2-1, with 7 bases lining up with TRBD2. After removal of 5 bases from V and 6 bases from J, the junction contained 1 base not matched to a gene. The germline V gene encodes CDR1 DFQATT and CDR2 SNEGSKA (reference sequence). The CDR3 has 11 amino acids. The CDR3 loop is CSARTSNEQFF. CDR3 DNA: TGCAGTGCTCGGACTAGCAATGAGCAGTTCTTC.

This chain links TRBV25-1 with TRBJ2-5; 11 positions agree with TRBD1. The CDR3 length is 15 residues. Germline trimming cut 0 bases from V and 6 bases from J; bases unmatched to any gene: 3. The V gene's germline CDR1 is MGHDK and CDR2 SYGVNS. The CDR3 spells CASSEYGTGGKTQYF. The CDR3 coding sequence is TGTGCCAGCAGTGAATACGGGACAGGGGGAAAGACCCAGTACTTC.

This clone appeared a few times. Given the absence of the conserved phenylalanine or tryptophan at the CDR3 end, a read error is likely. The limits of the CDR3 on the DNA are not certain, so only TCRdb's listed CDR3 is given. The chain carries TRBV7-9 and TRBJ1-1; TRBD1, as called in the table, went unchecked against the DNA. Including both end residues, the CDR3 is 14 amino acids long. Germline lookup yields CDR1 SEHNR and CDR2 FQNEAQ (reference sequence). The CDR3 sequence is CASSLSGLGTEALV.

V gene TRBV2 combines with J gene TRBJ1-1; D is unclear. The CDR3 has 14 residues. Germline V CDR1 and CDR2: SNHLY, FYNNEI. V lost 6 bases to trimming and J lost 3 bases, with 14 bases between them. The CDR3 DNA sequence: TGTGCCAGCAGGGGGAGCTCCTCGTACACTGAAGCTTTCTTT. Its protein product is CASRGSSSYTEAFF.

The chain combines TRBV5-8 with TRBJ2-5; perhaps TRBD2 as D (5 bases). Matching the DNA end better, TRBJ2-7 makes the J call doubtful. The germline V gene encodes CDR1 SGHTS and CDR2 YDEGEE. CDR3 length: 14 residues. For the CDR3, the DNA is TGTGCCAGCAGCCCCGGGATCAACTCCTACGAGCAGTACTTC. Residues: CASSPGINSYEQYF.

CDR3 sequence: CAWSVGTGGYEQYF. DNA for the CDR3: TGTGCCTGGAGTGTGGGGACAGGGGGCTACGAGCAGTACTTC. The chain combines TRBV30 with TRBJ2-7; 11 nucleotides align to TRBD1. Trimming took 0 bases from V and 3 from J; bases not matched to a gene: 1. The CDR3 is 14 residues long. Germline-derived CDR1 and CDR2 are GTSNPN and SVGIG (reference sequence). The entire variable domain, with the rest obtained from reference TRBV30 and TRBJ2-7, is as follows: SQTIHQWPATLVQPVGSPLSLECTVEGTSNPNLYWYRQAAGRGLQLLFYSVGIGQISSEVPQNLSASRPQDRQFILSSKKLLLSDSGFYLCAWSVGTGGYEQYFGPGTRLTVT.